The 3 T cell receptor beta chains below were found in one sample sequenced in a study of T cells in Graves' hyperthyroidism and ophthalmopathy. RNA transcripts yielded amplified TCR beta CDR3 regions. First-round RT-PCR of the TCR CDR3 relied on the HTBI primer set. TCRdb ran MiXCR on the multiplex PCR reads and lists one entry per CDR3 protein. The table shows approximately 400,000 distinct CDR3 sequences, with roughly 20% occurring only once. Input material: blood. These receptors were obtained from a man aged 18 to 29 with Graves' ophthalmopathy.

This clonotype came up a few times. The chain has TRBV6-1 and TRBJ2-4; D might be TRBD1 or TRBD2, each matching 5 bases. Germline CDR1 MNHNS, CDR2 SASEGT. This CDR3 has 14 residues. The V and J ends lost 5 bases and 6 bases respectively, with 14 bases between them. DNA of the CDR3: TGTGCCAGCAGTAAACGGGACGGACTAAACATTCAGTACTTC. Residues: CASSKRDGLNIQYF.

As to this clonotype: One end of the junction fails to match germline, which may point to a read error. CDR3 nucleotides: TGTGCCTGTTGCGAGGGACAGGGCGAATCACCCTTCCACTTT. Translating it yields CACCEGQGESPFHF. J is TRBJ1-6 and V is TRBV7-8, with 9 bases matching TRBD1. CDR1 is SGHVS and CDR2 is FQNEAQ in the germline V gene. The CDR3 runs 14 residues.

The genes are TRBV2 and TRBJ2-7; no firm D call. The germline gives CDR1 SNHLY, CDR2 FYNNEI. This CDR3 region has 13 residues. V gave up 7 bases and J gave up 0 bases, with 10 bases separating them. The CDR3: CASTLRSSYEQYF. For the CDR3, the DNA is TGTGCCAGCACGCTCCGGAGCTCCTACGAGCAGTACTTC.